Sequencing of this T cell receptor beta chain was carried out in a study of CD8+ T cells in alopecia areata. Study-wide context: Treated patients swallowed 5 to 10 mg of oral tofacitinib twice daily. The duration of tofacitinib was 6 to 18 months, with 6 months off drug afterward.

The length of the CDR3 is 11 residues. Germline V gene lookup returns CDR1 SGHKS and CDR2 YYEKEE (reference sequence). Trimming took 2 bases from V and 2 from J, leaving 1 base between them. It was cDNA, reverse transcribed from extracted RNA, that served as the sequencing template. Only in-frame clones appear in the TCRdb table, and some are missing; sequencing was by immunoSEQ multiplex PCR. There are under 6,500 clones in the sample; roughly 61% occur only once, and around 9.3% lies in the top ten. Treatment: oral pan-JAK inhibitor, 5-10 mg twice daily. Researchers gathered lesional scalp punch biopsies and peripheral blood from patients with alopecia areata. Study-level findings and limits: Sequencing of scalp tissue also captures the resident alphabeta T cells of normal skin. Administration of tofacitinib significantly diminished scalp clonality and expanded CD8+ clones within the top 100.

This clone was observed a handful of times. Its matching antigen is unknown. The TCR sequence derives from a human donor with alopecia areata. Sequencing was performed on skin, taken around week 31, from a patient treated with tofacitinib. The J gene is TRBJ1-1, the V gene TRBV5-5; D gene uncertain. The CDR3 protein is CASSFNTEAFF. In nucleotides, the CDR3 is TGTGCCAGCAGCTTTAACACTGAAGCTTTCTTT.